The clone carrying this TCR beta chain occurred many times. Its cognate antigen is unknown. Sampling over 8 ml of fresh peripheral blood provided the PBMCs. This specimen belongs to a study of Graves' ophthalmopathy and Graves' hyperthyroidism. Study information: Before any treatment, peripheral blood was taken at the initial diagnosis.

Overall study findings and caveats: Most thyroid clonotypes expanded beyond 0.001 frequency were also found in blood.

Scientists amplified the TCR beta CDR3 regions from RNA transcripts. The first-round RT-PCR employed HTBI primers together with the Qiagen OneStep RT-PCR kit. A multiplex PCR was then performed as the second round. Using its own MiXCR run on the multiplex PCR reads, TCRdb lists one record per CDR3 protein. The sample contains about 180,000 distinct CDR3 sequences, around two fifths of which appear only once. The CDR3 spans 16 residues. Germline V gene lookup returns CDR1 LNHNV and CDR2 YYDKDF (reference sequence). Deletions cut 1 base from V and 1 base from J, with 14 bases between. The V gene is TRBV15, the J gene TRBJ2-7; D might be TRBD2 (6 bases). The sample consisted of peripheral blood. The TCR comes from a woman in her thirties or forties with Graves' ophthalmopathy. This CDR3 reads CATSRGSGVDSYEQYF. CDR3 nucleotide sequence: TGTGCCACCAGCAGAGGTTCGGGAGTGGATTCCTACGAGCAGTACTTC.